Each of the 14 T cell receptor beta chains below was sequenced from the same sample in a study of cytomegalovirus exposure and HLA in healthy donors. PCR used 60 Vbeta primers and 13 Jbeta primers. Repertoires were generated with immunoSEQ multiplex PCR, while TCRdb's copy carries only in-frame clones and drops some. The sample yields 150,000 to 200,000 clones, approximately 84% seen once. Sequencing input: PBMCs. The receptors come from a man aged 18 to 29 in good health and CMV-seropositive.

This clone was detected a few times. The genes are TRBV6-4 and TRBJ2-1; a possible D gene is TRBD2 (7 bases). The germline gives CDR1 MRHNA, CDR2 SNTAGT. This CDR3 comprises 14 residues. V was cut by 4 bases and J by 6 bases, with 13 bases left in between. The CDR3 DNA is TGTGCCAGCAGTGTTTCAGGGGAGGGCAATGAGCAGTTCTTC. The encoded protein is CASSVSGEGNEQFF.

The CDR3 here is CASSEGTSAYYEQYF. CDR3 in DNA: TGTGCCAGCAGCGAGGGGACTAGCGCGTACTACGAGCAGTACTTC. The rearrangement links TRBV9 to TRBJ2-7; 10 bases are a match to TRBD2. Germline V gene data show CDR1 as SGDLS and CDR2 as YYNGEE. J was trimmed by 3 bases and V by 3 bases; bases with no gene match: 6. The CDR3 runs to 15 residues.

This clone was seen only a few times. The rearrangement links TRBV5-6 to TRBJ1-5; perhaps TRBD1 as D (6 bases). Germline values: CDR1 SGHDT, CDR2 YYEEEE. The CDR3 is 16 amino acids. V shed 4 bases and J shed 2 bases, with 16 bases lying between them. The CDR3 loop reads CASSSTGIAGNQPQHF. CDR3 DNA: TGTGCCAGCAGCAGCACAGGGATCGCTGGCAATCAGCCCCAGCATTTT. Full variable domain (outside the CDR3, taken from reference TRBV5-6 and TRBJ1-5): DAGVTQSPTHLIKTRGQQVTLRCSPKSGHDTVSWYQQALGQGPQFIFQYYEEEERQRGNFPDRFSGHQFPNYSSELNVNALLLGDSALYLCASSSTGIAGNQPQHFGDGTRLSIL.

Concerning this clone: The junction and the germline gene differ at one end; a read error may be behind it. The chain recombines TRBV6-5 with TRBJ2-1; the match to TRBD1 covers 10 bases. The CDR3 extends over 15 amino acids. CDR1 is MNHEY and CDR2 is SVGAGI in the germline V gene. CDR3 region: CASSYSDRGDNEQFF. In DNA form, the CDR3 reads TGTGCCAGCAGCTACTCGGACAGGGGGGACAATGAGCAGTTCTTC.

This chain links TRBV19 with TRBJ2-3; weak D call: TRBD1 (5 bases). The length of the CDR3 is 13 residues. Germline CDR1 is LNHDA and CDR2 is SQIVND (reference sequence). V lost 3 bases and J 4 bases, leaving 8 bases between the germline ends. In DNA form, the CDR3 reads TGTGCCAGTAGTATTCAGGGTTCAGATACGCAGTATTTT. Amino acids: CASSIQGSDTQYF.

The rearrangement uses TRBV5-1 and TRBJ2-1; 8 bases agree with TRBD2. CDR1 and CDR2 from the germline V gene are SGHRS and YFSETQ. The CDR3 length is 18 residues. J lost 0 bases, V lost 4 bases, and 12 bases had no gene match. Here the CDR3 reads CASSPAGGSDSSYNEQFF. In DNA form, the CDR3 reads TGCGCCAGCAGCCCGGCGGGGGGCTCTGATAGCTCCTACAATGAGCAGTTCTTC.

The chain combines TRBV25-1 with TRBJ1-1, with a possible D match to TRBD1 (5 bases). This CDR3 contains 16 residues. Per germline, CDR1 MGHDK and CDR2 SYGVNS. V shed 3 bases and J shed 1 base, with 15 bases lying between them. The CDR3: CASSDSGPSRNTEAFF. Written as DNA, the CDR3 is TGTGCCAGCAGTGATTCAGGGCCTTCGAGGAACACTGAAGCTTTCTTT.

This clone appeared once. The rearrangement links TRBV7-2 to TRBJ2-5; D not resolved. Trimming cost V 0 bases and J 4 bases, with 3 bases left between them. The CDR3 has 12 amino acids. From germline, CDR1 is SGHTA and CDR2 FQGNSA. For the CDR3, the DNA is TGTGCCAGCAGCTTAGCGGCAGAGACCCAGTACTTC. Amino acid sequence: CASSLAAETQYF.

The genes are TRBV6-6 and TRBJ1-2; TRBD1 is a possible D gene (6 bases). The length of the CDR3 is 12 residues. Trimming cost V 8 bases and J 2 bases, with 9 bases left between them. Per germline, CDR1 MNHNY and CDR2 SVGAGI (reference sequence). In DNA, the CDR3 is TGTGCCAGCCTAGGGGGAAACTATGGCTACACCTTC. Translating gives CASLGGNYGYTF.

The chain couples TRBV4-3 to TRBJ2-1, with D perhaps matching TRBD2 (5 bases). Trimming removed 0 bases at V and 10 bases at J, with 10 bases between. Germline V gene sequence: CDR1 LGHNA, CDR2 YSLEER. The CDR3 totals 13 residues. The CDR3 spells CASSQEFEGEQFF. CDR3 nucleotides: TGCGCCAGCAGCCAAGAATTCGAGGGCGAGCAGTTCTTC.

The chain couples TRBV7-8 to TRBJ1-5; D unclear. The CDR3 has 15 amino acids. The V end lost 5 bases, the J end lost 0 bases, and 11 bases lay between the germline ends. Germline V gene data show CDR1 as SGHVS and CDR2 as FQNEAQ. CDR3 bases: TGTGCCAGCAGCCAACTAGTTCTTAGCAATCAGCCCCAGCATTTT. This encodes CASSQLVLSNQPQHF.

The rearrangement joins TRBV19 to TRBJ1-5; D uncertain. Germline values: CDR1 LNHDA, CDR2 SQIVND (reference sequence). Trimming stripped 3 bases from V and 7 bases from J, with 10 bases between. The CDR3 is made up of 13 amino acids. The DNA for the CDR3 is TGTGCCAGTAGTATGGGCATTGCGCAGCCCCAGCATTTT. It codes for CASSMGIAQPQHF.

The chain links TRBV19 to TRBJ1-1; a weak D match, TRBD1 (6 bases). V lost 4 bases and J 1 base, leaving 10 bases between the germline ends. Germline CDR1 and CDR2: LNHDA and SQIVND (reference sequence). The CDR3 covers 14 residues. In nucleotides, the CDR3 is TGTGCCAGTAGTAGTGGACAGACGAACACTGAAGCTTTCTTT. Translating gives CASSSGQTNTEAFF.

The genes are TRBV5-4 and TRBJ2-2; 10 bases align to TRBD2. J was trimmed by 2 bases and V by 1 base; bases with no gene match: 5. CDR1 is SGHNT, CDR2 YYREEE, per germline (reference sequence). This CDR3 region has 17 residues. The CDR3 coding sequence is TGTGCCAGCAGCTTGAACCAGCGGGGGGGAAACACCGGGGAGCTGTTTTTT. This encodes CASSLNQRGGNTGELFF.